What follows describes a single T cell receptor beta chain. Its antigen is undetermined. The stimulus was lysate of CMV-infected fibroblasts, around 9.3 ug/mL. Sorting of responding CD4+ T cells relied on upregulated CD40 ligand together with CD69. Plasma HIV-1 RNA stayed below 50 copies/mL for at least 4 years. CD8-depleted PBMCs were stimulated 15 to 20 hours with anti-CD28/CD49d costimulation, CD40-blocking antibody and enfuvirtide. The sample originates from a study of persistence of HIV-infected CD4 T cells. Study results and caveats: Proviral oligoclonality tracked with TCR oligoclonality within the same sorted cells.

This was the immunoSEQ version 4 assay in survey mode. Measured with immunoSEQ multiplex PCR; TCRdb has only the in-frame clones, and not every one. The table has about 4,900 clones, around 69% seen once. This CDR3 is 16 amino acids long. Germline V lookup: CDR1 MRHNA, CDR2 SNTAGT. V was pared by 5 bases and J by 6 bases, with 8 bases of the junction left unmatched. This sample comprised CD4+ T cells sorted from PBMCs after approximately 19-hour stimulation, obtained from a patient who received antiretroviral therapy. The chain links TRBV6-4 to TRBJ2-1; 12 nucleotides agree with TRBD2. This TCR was sampled from an adult man with HIV who was CMV-seropositive. Here the CDR3 reads CASSPKGTSGFNEQFF. CDR3 DNA: TGTGCCAGCAGTCCGAAAGGGACTAGCGGGTTCAATGAGCAGTTCTTC.